This note documents a single TCR beta chain sequence. These data originate in a study of blood T cell repertoires in COVID-19. Study context: Specimens from acute and convalescent COVID-19 originated in the United States, Italy and Spain. T cells, B-cell-depleted T cells, or PBMCs supplied cDNA or gDNA.

Original handling: Estimation of nucleated cell counts relied on the amplification of reference gene primers. TCRdb keeps only in-frame clones here, not all; method: immunoSEQ multiplex PCR. For V, J and clone size, that table is used; D and trimming come from the DNA. Of more than 200,000 clones in the sample, about four fifths were seen once. The TCR originated in a man aged 80 or over with acute or convalescent COVID-19. Sequenced material: peripheral blood.

The CDR3 sequence: CARTLASTAPGGYTF. The CDR3 nucleotides read TGTGCCAGAACACTAGCAAGCACGGCTCCAGGGGGCTACACCTTC. The V gene is TRBV2, the J gene TRBJ1-2, with D maybe TRBD1 (5 bases). V gave up 9 bases and J gave up 8 bases, with 25 bases separating them. The CDR3 covers 15 residues. CDR1 SNHLY and CDR2 FYNNEI come from the germline V gene.